Below, 32 T cell receptor beta chains from the same sample are listed, as sequenced in a study of response to subunit inactivated influenza vaccine. TCRdb ran MiXCR on the RT-PCR reads and lists one entry per CDR3 protein. The sample has about 520,000 distinct CDR3 sequences; around 7.9% are singletons. This material consisted of PBMCs from blood, taken roughly 24 months after vaccination. These receptors all come from a man aged 45 to 75 who received an inactivated influenza vaccine.

The chain couples TRBV28 to TRBJ2-3; TRBD2 agrees at 11 bases. CDR3 length: 15 residues. J was trimmed by 6 bases and V by 5 bases; bases with no gene match: 7. Germline V gene data show CDR1 as MDHEN and CDR2 as SYDVKM. The DNA of the CDR3 is TGTGCCAGCAGTACGAAGACTAGCGGGGTGGATACGCAGTATTTT. As protein: CASSTKTSGVDTQYF.

This clonotype has only a few counts. V gene TRBV5-5 combines with J gene TRBJ1-5; D is undetermined. Trimming stripped 6 bases from V and 3 bases from J, with 10 bases between. Germline-derived CDR1 and CDR2 are SGHKS and YYEKEE (reference sequence). The CDR3 consists of 13 residues. The CDR3 is CASTDGTNQPQHF. CDR3 in DNA: TGTGCCAGCACCGACGGTACCAATCAGCCCCAGCATTTT.

The CDR3 DNA reads as TGCGCCAGCAGCTCCGGGACTGTAAAAGAGACCCAGTACTTC. Protein: CASSSGTVKETQYF. The V gene is TRBV5-1, the J gene TRBJ2-5, with D possibly matching TRBD2 (6 bases). Per the germline V gene, CDR1 is SGHRS and CDR2 is YFSETQ. Trimming cost V 3 bases and J 3 bases, with 12 bases left between them. The CDR3 runs 14 residues.

The rearrangement uses TRBV10-3 and TRBJ2-7; D is tentatively TRBD1 or TRBD2 (5 bases each). V was cut by 0 bases and J by 0 bases, with 18 bases left in between. The CDR3 contains 18 residues. Germline V gene lookup returns CDR1 ENHRY and CDR2 SYGVKD. DNA of the CDR3: TGTGCCATCAGTGAGTCATCCGGGACCGGGACGGGCTCCTACGAGCAGTACTTC. This codes for CAISESSGTGTGSYEQYF.

This clonotype was seen only a few times. The gene calls are TRBV28 and TRBJ2-5, with D possibly matching TRBD2 (6 bases). Trimming removed 7 bases at V and 1 base at J, with 19 bases between. Germline V CDR1 and CDR2: MDHEN, SYDVKM. CDR3 size: 16 residues. The CDR3 loop reads CASKGGKRASQETQYF. CDR3 nucleotides: TGTGCCAGCAAGGGTGGAAAGCGGGCTTCCCAAGAGACCCAGTACTTC.

V is TRBV4-1 and J is TRBJ2-5, with 10 nucleotides matching TRBD2. Germline V gene lookup returns CDR1 MGHRA and CDR2 YSYEKL. CDR3 size: 16 residues. Unmatched junction bases numbered 6, after V lost 4 bases and J lost 1 base. In DNA form, the CDR3 reads TGCGCCAGCAGCCGGAGGGGACTAGCGTCCCAAGAGACCCAGTACTTC. This encodes CASSRRGLASQETQYF.

This chain connects TRBV6-1 to TRBJ1-2; 8 bases are a match to TRBD1. This CDR3 comprises 14 residues. V shed 11 bases, J shed 6 bases, and the junction held 14 bases outside the gene matches. Looked up from germline, CDR1 is MNHNS and CDR2 is SASEGT. Here the CDR3 DNA reads TGTGCCGGGGCTTCCGGGACAGGCGGTGATGGCTACACCTTC. Translated: CAGASGTGGDGYTF.

The V and J genes are TRBV10-3 and TRBJ1-2; TRBD1 is a possible D gene (5 bases). V gave up 6 bases and J gave up 1 base, with 15 bases separating them. CDR1 ENHRY and CDR2 SYGVKD come from the germline V gene. The CDR3 sequence is 15 residues long. The CDR3 coding sequence is TGTGCCATCAGAGACGACAGCTATTTTAACTATGGCTACACCTTC. Protein: CAIRDDSYFNYGYTF.

The table lists this clonotype with a few counts. This sequence joins TRBV7-2 and TRBJ1-4; 7 nucleotides match TRBD1. The CDR3 sequence is 14 residues long. CDR1 SGHTA and CDR2 FQGNSA come from the germline V gene. Trimming cost V 6 bases and J 3 bases; bases outside gene matches: 4. CDR3 sequence: CASRSGTANEKLFF. The CDR3 nucleotides are TGTGCCAGCAGATCCGGGACAGCTAATGAAAAACTGTTTTTT. The full variable domain, completed using reference TRBV7-2 and TRBJ1-4, is GAGVSQSPSNKVTEKGKDVELRCDPISGHTALYWYRQSLGQGLEFLIYFQGNSAPDKSGLPSDRFSAERTGGSVSTLTIQRTQQEDSAVYLCASRSGTANEKLFFGSGTQLSVL.

J is TRBJ2-7 and V is TRBV18; TRBD2 is a possible D gene (6 bases). This CDR3 contains 15 residues. CDR1 is KGHSH and CDR2 is LQKENI in the germline V gene. Between the trimmed V and J ends, which lost 1 base and 3 bases, there was a span of 13 bases. CDR3 sequence (DNA): TGTGCCAGCTCACCACGGGGGGACGGTGACTACGAGCAGTACTTC. Protein product: CASSPRGDGDYEQYF.

The rearrangement joins TRBV20-1 to TRBJ2-1; no firm D call. V was trimmed by 7 bases and J by 0 bases, leaving 10 bases between them. Germline V CDR1 and CDR2: DFQATT, SNEGSKA (reference sequence). This CDR3 comprises 13 residues. CDR3 nucleotide sequence: TGCAGTGTTTTGTCGAGCTCCTACAATGAGCAGTTCTTC. Translated: CSVLSSSYNEQFF.

This clonotype turned up a few times. The genes are TRBV28 and TRBJ2-1; tentative D call: TRBD1 (5 bases). Between the trimmed V and J ends, which lost 3 bases and 7 bases, there was a span of 16 bases. The CDR3 length is 15 residues. Germline CDR1 and CDR2: MDHEN and SYDVKM. CDR3 nucleotides: TGTGCCAGCAGTTTGTCGGAGACAGCCGGGAATGAGCAGTTCTTC. Translation gives CASSLSETAGNEQFF.

This clonotype has a handful of counts. The chain couples TRBV20-1 to TRBJ1-1, with no clear D. V was pared by 6 bases and J by 6 bases, with 14 bases between. The CDR3 length is 12 residues. Germline V lookup: CDR1 DFQATT, CDR2 SNEGSKA (reference sequence). The CDR3 DNA sequence: TGCAGTGCGGTCCTCCAGGTGGCTGAAGCTTTCTTT. This sequence encodes CSAVLQVAEAFF.

The V call is TRBV29-1, the J call TRBJ2-5; perhaps TRBD2 as D (5 bases). Germline-derived CDR1 and CDR2 are SQVTM and ANQGSEA. The CDR3 spans 14 residues. Trimming cost V 0 bases and J 5 bases, with 13 bases left between them. CDR3 loop: CSVEEGGRGETQYF. The CDR3 region has the DNA TGCAGCGTTGAAGAAGGTGGCAGAGGGGAGACCCAGTACTTC.

This chain connects TRBV25-1 to TRBJ1-6; D is uncertain. Germline V gene lookup returns CDR1 MGHDK and CDR2 SYGVNS. This CDR3 comprises 16 residues. The V and J ends lost 3 bases and 4 bases respectively, with 13 bases between them. The chain's CDR3 is CASSEVGSGYNSPLHF. For the CDR3, the DNA is TGTGCCAGCAGTGAGGTGGGATCGGGGTATAATTCACCCCTCCACTTT.

This chain joins TRBV19 and TRBJ2-3; D may be TRBD2 (7 bases). With 5 bases removed from V and 7 bases from J, the gap between germline ends came to 19 bases. CDR1 and CDR2 (germline): LNHDA, SQIVND (reference sequence). This CDR3 region has 15 residues. The CDR3 DNA is TGTGCCAGTAGTGGCCTCAAGGGGGGGATTCATACGCAGTATTTT. Amino acid sequence: CASSGLKGGIHTQYF.

This rearrangement joins TRBV5-1 to TRBJ2-3, with D possibly being TRBD1 (5 bases). With 1 base removed from V and 4 bases from J, the gap between germline ends came to 7 bases. CDR3 size: 13 residues. Germline V gene lookup returns CDR1 SGHRS and CDR2 YFSETQ. The CDR3 nucleotides read TGCGCCAGCAGCTTGATGACAGCAGATACGCAGTATTTT. Translation: CASSLMTADTQYF.

The genes are TRBV10-3 and TRBJ2-7; D is uncertain. Trimming removed 8 bases from V and 7 bases from J, with 18 bases in between. The CDR3 has 13 residues. CDR1 and CDR2 (germline): ENHRY, SYGVKD. CDR3 DNA: TGTGCCATCGCCCTCGGCCGAGAAGGGGAGCAGTACTTC. Translated: CAIALGREGEQYF.

As to this clonotype: Being one base from a much bigger clone, this may be a read error. The CDR3 carries no conserved terminal phenylalanine or tryptophan, so it likely arises from a read error. The V gene is TRBV25-1, the J gene TRBJ2-1; D might be TRBD1 (6 bases). V lost 3 bases to trimming and J lost 2 bases, with 8 bases between them. The CDR3 is 14 residues long. Germline V gene sequence: CDR1 MGHDK, CDR2 SYGVNS. CDR3 loop: CASSEGAAYNEQFS. The DNA for the CDR3 is TGTGCCAGCAGTGAGGGGGCGGCCTACAATGAGCAGTTCTCC.

This clonotype came up a few times. The V and J genes are TRBV7-9 and TRBJ2-7, with TRBD1 matching 8 bases. The V and J ends lost 4 bases and 5 bases, in that order; junction bases with no gene match: 7. The CDR3 consists of 14 residues. The germline V gene has CDR1 SEHNR and CDR2 FQNEAQ (reference sequence). CDR3 DNA: TGTGCCAGCAGCTCTTGGACAGGGAAGGACGAGCAGTACTTC. Translated: CASSSWTGKDEQYF.

CDR3 protein: CSAGAYSNQPQHF. The CDR3 nucleotides are TGCAGTGCAGGGGCGTATAGCAATCAGCCCCAGCATTTT. V gene TRBV20-1 combines with J gene TRBJ1-5; a weak D match, TRBD1 (5 bases). CDR1 is DFQATT and CDR2 is SNEGSKA in the germline V gene (reference sequence). Trimming took 6 bases from V and 0 from J, leaving 9 bases between them. The length of the CDR3 is 13 residues.

This clonotype has a count of ten or more. V gene TRBV12-3 or TRBV12-4 combines with J gene TRBJ1-1, with D possibly being TRBD1 (5 bases). The CDR3 has 13 amino acids. Trimming took 6 bases from V and 1 from J, leaving 9 bases between them. CDR3 residues: CASSFQGNTEAFF. The CDR3 nucleotides read TGTGCCAGCAGCTTTCAGGGGAACACTGAAGCTTTCTTT.

This clonotype was seen a few times. J is TRBJ2-1 and V is TRBV6-2 or TRBV6-3, with 8 positions matching TRBD2. The CDR3 totals 16 residues. Per the germline V gene, CDR1 is MNHEY and CDR2 is SVGEGT. The ends lost 4 bases at V and 1 base at J; junction bases unmatched: 6. The chain's CDR3 is CASSSGGEGSYNEQFF. In DNA, the CDR3 is TGTGCCAGCAGTTCCGGGGGGGAAGGGTCCTACAATGAGCAGTTCTTC.

The rearrangement links TRBV3-1 to TRBJ1-1; 7 bases are shared with TRBD1. This CDR3 spans 13 amino acids. Per the germline V gene, CDR1 is LGHDT and CDR2 is YNNKEL (reference sequence). V lost 6 bases to trimming and J lost 1 base; unmatched junction nucleotides: 2. CDR3 sequence reads: CASRGQRNTEAFF. The CDR3 nucleotides read TGTGCCAGCAGGGGACAGAGGAACACTGAAGCTTTCTTT. The full variable domain, rest sourced from reference TRBV3-1 and TRBJ1-1, is DTAVSQTPKYLVTQMGNDKSIKCEQNLGHDTMYWYKQDSKKFLKIMFSYNNKELIINETVPNRFSPKSPDKAHLNLHINSLELGDSAVYFCASRGQRNTEAFFGQGTRLTVV.

This chain joins TRBV7-9 and TRBJ1-4; 8 bases map to TRBD1. After removal of 5 bases from V and 6 bases from J, the junction contained 14 bases not matched to a gene. Germline CDR1 is SEHNR and CDR2 is FQNEAQ (reference sequence). The CDR3 is 17 residues long. CDR3 region: CASSANFNRGVYEKLFF. The CDR3 DNA is TGTGCCAGCAGCGCAAACTTTAACAGGGGGGTTTATGAAAAACTGTTTTTT. Variable domain in full (rest from reference TRBV7-9 and TRBJ1-4): DTGVSQNPRHKITKRGQNVTFRCDPISEHNRLYWYRQTLGQGPEFLTYFQNEAQLEKSRLLSDRFSAERPKGSFSTLEIQRTEQGDSAMYLCASSANFNRGVYEKLFFGSGTQLSVL.

This rearrangement joins TRBV5-1 to TRBJ2-1; D is unresolved. The CDR3 is 15 amino acids. Deletions cut 0 bases from V and 6 bases from J, with 13 bases between. Germline V lookup: CDR1 SGHRS, CDR2 YFSETQ. CDR3 coding DNA: TGCGCCAGCAGCTTGGACGGCGGAAACCTCAATGAGCAGTTCTTC. Protein sequence: CASSLDGGNLNEQFF.

The genes are TRBV29-1 and TRBJ2-7; tentatively, D is TRBD2 (5 bases). Trimming left V 4 bases short and J 3 bases short, with 16 bases between. The CDR3 totals 14 residues. Germline-derived CDR1 and CDR2 are SQVTM and ANQGSEA. The CDR3 protein is CSVASRLADYEQYF. The CDR3 DNA reads as TGCAGCGTTGCTAGTCGTCTAGCAGACTACGAGCAGTACTTC.

This clonotype was recorded at least ten times. This chain joins TRBV27 and TRBJ2-3; tentatively, D is TRBD2 (5 bases). Germline-derived CDR1 and CDR2 are MNHEY and SMNVEV (reference sequence). V lost 8 bases to trimming and J lost 5 bases, with 14 bases between them. This CDR3 is 13 amino acids long. The CDR3 region is CASQFGSGDTQYF. As DNA, the CDR3 is TGTGCCAGCCAATTCGGCAGCGGAGATACGCAGTATTTT.

The chain links TRBV5-5 to TRBJ2-7; weak D call: TRBD2 (5 bases). The length of the CDR3 is 11 residues. Germline CDR1 SGHKS, CDR2 YYEKEE (reference sequence). Trimming removed 4 bases at V and 5 bases at J, with 7 bases between. CDR3 coding DNA: TGTGCCAGCAGCCGGGAACACGAGCAGTACTTC. Translation: CASSREHEQYF.

This clonotype was seen more than once but under ten times. An end of the junction does not agree with germline; a read error may underlie this. The chain has TRBV20-1 and TRBJ2-1, with TRBD2 matching 10 bases. CDR3 size: 17 residues. Germline V gene data show CDR1 as DFQATT and CDR2 as SNEGSKA (reference sequence). The CDR3 here is CCASLGLATKSYNEQFF. CDR3 DNA: TGCTGTGCTAGTTTGGGACTAGCGACAAAATCCTACAATGAGCAGTTCTTC.

This clonotype has ten or more counts. J is TRBJ2-6 and V is TRBV9; D is uncertain. V was clipped by 0 bases and J by 2 bases, with 6 bases between them. This CDR3 has 15 residues. The germline V gene encodes CDR1 SGDLS and CDR2 YYNGEE. The CDR3 DNA sequence: TGTGCCAGCAGCGTAGGCCTTCCTGGGGCCAACGTCCTGACTTTC. Translating it yields CASSVGLPGANVLTF.

Ten or more counts support this clonotype. V usage is TRBV6-2 or TRBV6-3 and J usage is TRBJ2-1; TRBD2 matches at 10 bases. The junction had 10 bases not matched to a gene; V was cut back by 4 bases and J by 7 bases. The CDR3 is 16 amino acids. Looked up from germline, CDR1 is MNHEY and CDR2 is SVGEGT. The CDR3 sequence is CASSSRSLAGSNEQFF. CDR3 nucleotides: TGTGCCAGCAGTTCTCGGTCACTAGCGGGATCGAATGAGCAGTTCTTC.